The source of this TCR beta chain is a study of blood T cells in healthy people across ages. Germline V lookup: CDR1 MDHEN, CDR2 SYDVKM. Trimming removed 4 bases at V and 1 base at J, with 17 bases between. This CDR3 is built from 17 residues. The authors ran a second PCR of roughly 6 to 12 cycles using a sample-barcoded 5' primer and a J-beta primer mix. One entry per CDR3 protein, called by TCRdb with MiXCR from the 5' RACE reads. The sample contains roughly 1,100,000 distinct CDR3 sequences, under 30% of which appear only once. These data also featured in a second study, about T cells of mothers and their children. That work states: Sequencing got over 10 million TCR beta CDR3 reads from each mother and approximately 3 million from each child. Overlap in related mother-child pairs always slightly exceeded unrelated pairs, never significantly. Evidence of persistent microchimeric T cell clones was absent.

The receptor was isolated from a girl aged 2 to 10 in good health. Sequenced material: blood. The chain carries TRBV28 and TRBJ2-4; D may correspond to TRBD1 or TRBD2 (5 bases each). CDR3 bases: TGTGCCAGCAGTTCTCGACGCCGGGACGCCGCCAAAAACATTCAGTACTTC. This encodes CASSSRRRDAAKNIQYF.